These 24 T cell receptor beta chains were all obtained from the same sample, sequenced in a study of blood T cell repertoires in COVID-19. Method: immunoSEQ multiplex PCR; TCRdb's copy keeps in-frame clones and lacks some. The table records 45,000 to 55,000 clones, 80% to 90% of them present only once. What was sequenced was peripheral blood. Source of these receptors: a man aged 45-65 years with active COVID-19.

The chain joins TRBV4-3 to TRBJ1-6; D gene unclear. Germline-derived CDR1 and CDR2 are LGHNA and YSLEER. Trimming left V 0 bases short and J 7 bases short, with 13 bases between. This CDR3 is built from 16 residues. CDR3 bases: TGCGCCAGCAGCCAAGACCTCGGGAAAGGGAATTCACCCCTCCACTTT. Residues: CASSQDLGKGNSPLHF.

The chain links TRBV28 to TRBJ1-1; 8 nucleotides match TRBD1. Trimming at V came to 6 bases and at J to 6 bases, leaving 6 bases not matched to a gene. CDR3 length: 13 residues. CDR1 is MDHEN, CDR2 SYDVKM, per germline. CDR3 region: CASRFGQGAEAFF. The CDR3 region has the DNA TGTGCCAGCAGATTCGGACAGGGCGCTGAAGCTTTCTTT.

The chain recombines TRBV10-3 with TRBJ2-2; TRBD1 aligns across 7 bases. The CDR3 length is 16 residues. The germline gives CDR1 ENHRY, CDR2 SYGVKD. J lost 6 bases, V lost 4 bases, and 11 bases had no gene match. The CDR3 coding sequence is TGTGCCATCAGTGCCTCCCGGGACAGTTTTCCCGGGGAGCTGTTTTTT. Protein sequence: CAISASRDSFPGELFF.

The J gene is TRBJ2-3, the V gene TRBV14; D unresolved. CDR3 length equals 16 residues. Per the germline V gene, CDR1 is SGHDN and CDR2 is FVKESK. Trimming stripped 1 base from V and 0 bases from J, with 11 bases between. The CDR3 protein is CASSQVGAASTDTQYF. The CDR3 bases are TGTGCCAGCAGCCAAGTAGGCGCGGCTAGCACAGATACGCAGTATTTT.

The rearrangement links TRBV30 to TRBJ2-6; tentatively, D is TRBD1 (5 bases). There are 14 residues in the CDR3. V shed 7 bases and J shed 0 bases, with 10 bases lying between them. Germline CDR1 reads GTSNPN; CDR2 reads SVGIG (reference sequence). The CDR3 spells CALGVSSGANVLTF. The CDR3 region has the DNA TGTGCCTTAGGGGTTTCCTCTGGGGCCAACGTCCTGACTTTC.

V and J are TRBV19 and TRBJ1-1; TRBD1 matches 7 bases. The V gene's germline CDR1 is LNHDA and CDR2 SQIVND (reference sequence). The junction had 6 bases not matched to a gene; V was cut back by 5 bases and J by 0 bases. The CDR3 spans 15 residues. CDR3 amino acids: CASSSWDRVNTEAFF. The CDR3 DNA reads TGTGCCAGTAGTTCGTGGGACAGAGTGAACACTGAAGCTTTCTTT.

The CDR3 loop reads CASSGGANTEAFF. The CDR3, as DNA: TGTGCCAGCAGCGGGGGGGCGAACACTGAAGCTTTCTTT. This chain joins TRBV7-6 and TRBJ1-1, with a weak D call TRBD1 (6 bases). Germline V lookup: CDR1 SGHVS, CDR2 FNYEAQ. V was pared by 5 bases and J by 1 base, with 8 bases between. This CDR3 contains 13 residues.

The V gene is TRBV5-5, the J gene TRBJ2-1, with D possibly matching TRBD1 (5 bases). Germline V gene data show CDR1 as SGHKS and CDR2 as YYEKEE (reference sequence). V was pared by 1 base and J by 2 bases, with 10 bases between. The CDR3 has 15 residues. The CDR3 region has the DNA TGTGCCAGCAGCTTGCAGGGCCCTACCTACAATGAGCAGTTCTTC. Translating it yields CASSLQGPTYNEQFF.

This rearrangement joins TRBV19 to TRBJ2-3, with D hard to call. The germline V gene has CDR1 LNHDA and CDR2 SQIVND (reference sequence). Trimming shortened V by 5 bases and J by 0 bases, and 6 bases separated the two germline ends. The CDR3 spans 13 residues. Here the CDR3 DNA reads TGTGCCAGTAGTGAGACTAGCACAGATACGCAGTATTTT. Translated, it gives CASSETSTDTQYF. The full variable domain, its missing parts supplied by reference TRBV19 and TRBJ2-3, is DGGITQSPKYLFRKEGQNVTLSCEQNLNHDAMYWYRQDPGQGLRLIYYSQIVNDFQKGDIAEGYSVSREKKESFPLTVTSAQKNPTAFYLCASSETSTDTQYFGPGTRLTVL.

The chain has TRBV6-5 and TRBJ1-2; D unclear. The CDR3 consists of 11 residues. The V gene's germline CDR1 is MNHEY and CDR2 SVGAGI. Trimming shortened V by 11 bases and J by 0 bases, and 7 bases separated the two germline ends. CDR3 in DNA: TGTGCCGTTGAGTCTAACTATGGCTACACCTTC. This codes for CAVESNYGYTF.

To note about this clone: One end of the junction is discordant with germline, which a read error may explain. V and J are TRBV7-7 and TRBJ2-7; TRBD2 aligns across 7 bases. CDR3 length: 15 residues. CDR1 and CDR2 from the germline V gene are SSHAT and FNYEAQ (reference sequence). CDR3 protein: CASSYGRGRSYEQYF. CDR3 nucleotides: TGTGCTAGCAGCTATGGGAGGGGACGGTCCTACGAGCAGTACTTC.

This chain links TRBV13 with TRBJ1-1; 7 bases agree with TRBD1. CDR3 size: 15 residues. Germline V gene data show CDR1 as PRHDT and CDR2 as FYEKMQ (reference sequence). Trimming cost V 5 bases and J 0 bases; bases outside gene matches: 6. CDR3 bases: TGTGCCAGCAGCACACGGACAGGTTTGAACACTGAAGCTTTCTTT. It codes for CASSTRTGLNTEAFF.

The CDR3 sequence: CASSLSPVETQYF. DNA for the CDR3: TGTGCCAGCAGCTTATCCCCCGTAGAGACCCAGTACTTC. J is TRBJ2-5 and V is TRBV7-2, with D unclear. The ends were cut back, 2 bases at V and 4 bases at J, with 8 bases in the middle. Germline V gene data show CDR1 as SGHTA and CDR2 as FQGNSA. This CDR3 region has 13 residues.

The chain links TRBV18 to TRBJ2-7, with TRBD2 matching over 8 bases. Germline CDR1 KGHSH, CDR2 LQKENI. The trim removed 3 bases at V and 4 bases at J, leaving 11 bases unmatched. The CDR3 has 16 amino acids. CDR3 DNA: TGTGCCAGCTCACCTCGGGCCCAAAGCGGGGGTTACGAGCAGTACTTC. It yields the protein CASSPRAQSGGYEQYF.

The V call is TRBV5-1, the J call TRBJ1-1; 10 bases map to TRBD1. Germline V gene lookup returns CDR1 SGHRS and CDR2 YFSETQ. The CDR3 runs 17 residues. The V gene end was trimmed by 4 bases and the J gene end by 0 bases; junction bases not matched to a gene: 9. CDR3: CASSKGQGEGMNTEAFF. In DNA, the CDR3 is TGCGCCAGCAGCAAAGGACAGGGGGAGGGCATGAACACTGAAGCTTTCTTT.

This clone was detected a few times. This chain connects TRBV7-3 to TRBJ2-3; 11 nucleotides agree with TRBD1. In germline, CDR1 is SGHTA, CDR2 FQGTGA. V was clipped by 5 bases and J by 1 base; unmatched bases: 8. The CDR3 extends over 17 amino acids. Here the CDR3 reads CASSGTGTGGRTDTQYF. The CDR3 DNA is TGTGCCAGCAGCGGTACCGGGACAGGGGGTCGCACAGATACGCAGTATTTT.

This clone was detected a few times. The chain has TRBV24-1 and TRBJ1-4; D is unclear. Trimming pared 6 bases from V and 7 bases from J, leaving 11 bases between. The CDR3 totals 13 residues. Germline V gives CDR1 KGHDR, CDR2 SFDVKD. CDR3 in DNA: TGTGCCACCAGTCGTGGTGCAGGTGAAAAACTGTTTTTT. Protein sequence: CATSRGAGEKLFF.

The chain carries TRBV7-9 and TRBJ1-1, with unresolved D. From germline, CDR1 is SEHNR and CDR2 FQNEAQ (reference sequence). V lost 2 bases to trimming and J lost 4 bases, with 11 bases between them. This CDR3 has 14 residues. DNA of the CDR3: TGTGCCAGCAGCTTATCCGGGTTAGTCACTGAAGCTTTCTTT. This encodes CASSLSGLVTEAFF.

The chain recombines TRBV6-4 with TRBJ2-5, with no clear D. CDR1 is MRHNA, CDR2 SNTAGT, per germline. V lost 6 bases and J lost 0, with 2 bases in between. The CDR3 is made up of 11 amino acids. CDR3 amino acids: CASSYQETQYF. As DNA, the CDR3 is TGTGCCAGCAGCTACCAAGAGACCCAGTACTTC.

The chain combines TRBV3-1 (or the pseudogene TRBV3-2) with TRBJ1-5; 10 bases fit TRBD1. CDR3 length: 16 residues. Germline assignment: CDR1 LGHDT and CDR2 YNNKEL (reference sequence). V dropped 4 bases and J dropped 6; count of bases not matched to a gene: 9. In nucleotides, the CDR3 is TGTGCCAGCAGCCCGGCCGGGACAGGGGAGAGTCAGCCCCAGCATTTT. This sequence encodes CASSPAGTGESQPQHF.

The rearrangement uses TRBV27 and TRBJ1-6, with D possibly matching TRBD1 (6 bases). Trimming took 2 bases from V and 10 from J, leaving 18 bases between them. In germline, CDR1 is MNHEY, CDR2 SMNVEV (reference sequence). The CDR3 loop spans 16 amino acids. CDR3: CASSLRTPGVGSPLHF. The CDR3 bases are TGTGCCAGCAGTTTACGGACACCAGGGGTCGGGTCACCCCTCCACTTT.

CDR3 coding DNA: TGTGCCAGCAGCTTAGGAGGTAGCGGGAGGGTATACAATGAGCAGTTCTTC. It is translated as CASSLGGSGRVYNEQFF. The rearrangement uses TRBV7-2 and TRBJ2-1, with TRBD2 matching 11 bases. The CDR3 has 17 residues. CDR1 and CDR2 (germline): SGHTA, FQGNSA. V lost 1 base, J lost 4 bases, and 6 bases stayed unmatched. The full variable domain, in which reference TRBV7-2 and TRBJ2-1 provide the parts outside the CDR3, is GAGVSQSPSNKVTEKGKDVELRCDPISGHTALYWYRQSLGQGLEFLIYFQGNSAPDKSGLPSDRFSAERTGGSVSTLTIQRTQQEDSAVYLCASSLGGSGRVYNEQFFGPGTRLTVL.

The V call is TRBV27, the J call TRBJ2-5; the match to TRBD2 covers 14 bases. Germline CDR1 MNHEY, CDR2 SMNVEV (reference sequence). V lost 6 bases to trimming and J lost 5 bases; unmatched junction nucleotides: 5. This CDR3 spans 15 amino acids. The CDR3 spells CASRQGLAGVETQYF. CDR3 DNA sequence: TGTGCCAGCAGACAGGGACTAGCGGGAGTGGAGACCCAGTACTTC.

The chain has TRBV7-2 and TRBJ2-5; a possible D gene is TRBD2 (6 bases). The CDR3 contains 13 residues. Trimming took 5 bases from V and 2 from J, leaving 9 bases between them. Germline V gene lookup returns CDR1 SGHTA and CDR2 FQGNSA. CDR3 DNA: TGTGCCAGCAGCGTCGGGAGTCAAGAGACCCAGTACTTC. Its protein product is CASSVGSQETQYF. The entire variable domain, with the rest obtained from reference TRBV7-2 and TRBJ2-5, is as follows: GAGVSQSPSNKVTEKGKDVELRCDPISGHTALYWYRQSLGQGLEFLIYFQGNSAPDKSGLPSDRFSAERTGGSVSTLTIQRTQQEDSAVYLCASSVGSQETQYFGPGTRLLVL.